In this sample, the clone carrying this T cell receptor (beta chain) turned up a few times. The sample belongs to a study of blood T cell repertoires in COVID-19. Study information: The United States, Italy and Spain supplied acute and convalescent COVID-19 samples.

The CDR3 runs to 15 residues. Per the authors' pipeline: Reference gene primer amplification gave estimated nucleated cell counts. Clones were sequenced by immunoSEQ multiplex PCR, and TCRdb holds only the in-frame ones, with some missing. V and J calls and clone size are copied from that table; D and trimming were computed from the DNA. This sample has some 72,000 clones; approximately 86% occur once, and the top ten carry less than 5%. The sequenced sample consisted of peripheral blood. This chain connects TRBV12-2 to TRBJ2-7; the DNA was not used to check the table's D call, TRBD2. TRBV12-2 is listed as a pseudogene. The receptor was derived from a man between 50 and 59 years old with active or convalescent COVID-19. The CDR3 DNA follows: TGTGCAAGTCGCTTAGCGCGCCAGGGAGGGTACGAGCAGTACGTC. Translation gives CASRLARQGGYEQYV.